One sample yielded the 29 T cell receptor beta chains listed below, sequenced in a study of T cell responses to AZD1222 COVID-19 vaccine. The assay was immunoSEQ multiplex PCR, and TCRdb's table has in-frame clones only and misses some. This table has just under 55,000 clones, 89% appearing once. Material: peripheral blood, obtained on day 0 of AZD1222 vaccination. The receptors originated from an adult in good health.

The rearrangement links TRBV12-3 or TRBV12-4 to TRBJ1-2, with TRBD1 identical over 7 bases. V lost 6 bases, J lost 3 bases, and 4 bases stayed unmatched. This CDR3 is 13 amino acids long. This CDR3 is CASRGQAYYGYTF. Here the CDR3 DNA reads TGTGCCAGCAGAGGACAGGCATACTATGGCTACACCTTC.

The gene calls are TRBV6-5 and TRBJ1-5, with D maybe TRBD1 (6 bases). CDR1 is MNHEY, CDR2 SVGAGI, per germline. There are 15 residues in the CDR3. V lost 6 bases to trimming and J lost 0 bases, with 12 bases between them. As DNA, the CDR3 is TGTGCCAGCAGCTGGACAGCAGATAGCAATCAGCCCCAGCATTTT. This encodes CASSWTADSNQPQHF.

CDR3 nucleotide sequence: TGTGCCAGCTCCCAGGGCGGGGATCAGCCCCAGCATTTT. Translating gives CASSQGGDQPQHF. The genes are TRBV6-5 and TRBJ1-5, with D maybe TRBD1 (5 bases). V lost 8 bases and J lost 5, with 13 bases in between. The germline gives CDR1 MNHEY, CDR2 SVGAGI. The CDR3 spans 13 residues.

The rearrangement uses TRBV27 and TRBJ1-5; 10 nucleotides align to TRBD1. V was pared by 7 bases and J by 6 bases, with 6 bases of the junction left unmatched. Germline CDR1 and CDR2: MNHEY and SMNVEV (reference sequence). The CDR3 runs 14 residues. CDR3 loop: CASNDRGRGQPQHF. The CDR3 DNA sequence: TGTGCCAGCAACGACAGGGGGCGCGGTCAGCCCCAGCATTTT.

The V call is TRBV4-1, the J call TRBJ1-5, with D perhaps TRBD1 (6 bases). Trimming removed 0 bases from V and 15 bases from J, with 21 bases in between. CDR3 size: 15 residues. Germline CDR1 and CDR2: MGHRA and YSYEKL. DNA for the CDR3: TGCGCCAGCAGCCAAGAAGCCTTCCTCACAGGGCCACGGCATTTT. Its protein is CASSQEAFLTGPRHF.

The V gene is TRBV5-1, the J gene TRBJ2-7, with a tentative D call TRBD1 (6 bases). Trimming took off 4 bases at V and 0 bases at J, with 17 bases between the two ends. Germline CDR1 SGHRS, CDR2 YFSETQ. CDR3 length: 16 residues. This CDR3 reads CASSEQQGVLSYEQYF. CDR3 in DNA: TGCGCCAGCAGCGAACAACAGGGAGTCCTCTCCTACGAGCAGTACTTC.

The CDR3 protein is CAISGQLLKSNEQFF. The CDR3 nucleotides read TGTGCCATCAGTGGACAGCTACTCAAGTCCAATGAGCAGTTCTTC. This sequence joins TRBV10-3 and TRBJ2-1, with D perhaps matching TRBD1 (5 bases). Per the germline V gene, CDR1 is ENHRY and CDR2 is SYGVKD. The CDR3 covers 15 residues. The V gene lost 4 bases and the J gene lost 6 bases, with 16 bases spanning the gap.

The chain recombines TRBV19 with TRBJ1-1, with D uncertain. The V end was cut by 7 bases, the J end by 6 bases, with 12 bases between. This CDR3 is built from 12 residues. Germline V lookup: CDR1 LNHDA, CDR2 SQIVND (reference sequence). The CDR3 bases are TGTGCCAGTAAGGCGGGAAACGCTGAAGCTTTCTTT. As protein: CASKAGNAEAFF.

The chain joins TRBV11-2 to TRBJ2-5; D is unresolved. The CDR3 spans 14 residues. Trimming took off 6 bases at V and 1 base at J, with 12 bases between the two ends. Germline lookup yields CDR1 SGHAT and CDR2 FQNNGV. The CDR3 is CASSHGPVQETQYF. CDR3 in DNA: TGTGCCAGCAGTCACGGACCGGTCCAAGAGACCCAGTACTTC.

The J gene is TRBJ1-2, the V gene TRBV19; possible D gene TRBD1, 6 bases. CDR1 and CDR2 (germline): LNHDA, SQIVND (reference sequence). This CDR3 has 14 amino acids. The V end lost 4 bases, the J end lost 8 bases, and 17 bases lay between the germline ends. The CDR3 sequence: CASSTRQDIWGYTF. CDR3 nucleotides: TGTGCCAGTAGTACCCGACAGGACATCTGGGGCTACACCTTC. Full variable domain (rest looked up from reference TRBV19 and TRBJ1-2): DGGITQSPKYLFRKEGQNVTLSCEQNLNHDAMYWYRQDPGQGLRLIYYSQIVNDFQKGDIAEGYSVSREKKESFPLTVTSAQKNPTAFYLCASSTRQDIWGYTFGSGTRLTVV.

This chain joins TRBV19 and TRBJ1-5; no reliable D call. Germline V gene lookup returns CDR1 LNHDA and CDR2 SQIVND (reference sequence). Trimming took off 2 bases at V and 9 bases at J, with 8 bases between the two ends. The CDR3 covers 12 residues. CDR3 region: CASSINYPPQHF. In DNA, the CDR3 is TGTGCCAGTAGTATAAATTATCCGCCCCAGCATTTT.

The V and J genes are TRBV19 and TRBJ1-2; unclear D gene. This CDR3 has 15 amino acids. V shed 3 bases and J shed 1 base, with 12 bases lying between them. Germline CDR1 is LNHDA and CDR2 is SQIVND (reference sequence). This chain's CDR3 is CASSIRVGDNYGYTF. The CDR3 DNA sequence: TGTGCCAGTAGTATTCGGGTAGGAGATAACTATGGCTACACCTTC.

The rearrangement links TRBV27 to TRBJ1-4; no definite D call. The CDR3 is made up of 14 amino acids. The germline V gene encodes CDR1 MNHEY and CDR2 SMNVEV (reference sequence). V gave up 6 bases and J gave up 0 bases, with 8 bases separating them. CDR3 loop: CASSLAATNEKLFF. In DNA, the CDR3 is TGTGCCAGCAGCCTAGCGGCAACTAATGAAAAACTGTTTTTT. Full variable domain (remainder filled in from reference TRBV27 and TRBJ1-4): EAQVTQNPRYLITVTGKKLTVTCSQNMNHEYMSWYRQDPGLGLRQIYYSMNVEVTDKGDVPEGYKVSRKEKRNFPLILESPSPNQTSLYFCASSLAATNEKLFFGSGTQLSVL.

This chain uses TRBV2 with TRBJ1-1; the D gene is possibly TRBD1 (6 bases). This CDR3 has 13 amino acids. Trimming took 8 bases from V and 1 from J, leaving 11 bases between them. The germline V gene has CDR1 SNHLY and CDR2 FYNNEI. Written as DNA, the CDR3 is TGTGCCAGCCTAGGACAGCCGAACACTGAAGCTTTCTTT. As protein: CASLGQPNTEAFF.

The sample holds one count of this clone. The CDR3, as DNA: TGTGCCAGCAGCTCATCCGGGACTAGCAACACCGGGGAGCTGTTTTTT. Encoded protein: CASSSSGTSNTGELFF. This chain links TRBV4-2 with TRBJ2-2, with 9 positions matching TRBD2. The CDR3 is made up of 16 amino acids. The V and J ends lost 5 bases and 2 bases, in that order; junction bases with no gene match: 6. Germline CDR1 reads LGHNA; CDR2 reads YNFKEQ.

CDR3 loop: CASSLSGARYGYTF. In nucleotides, the CDR3 is TGTGCCAGCAGTTTATCAGGGGCGCGCTATGGCTACACCTTC. The V gene is TRBV28, the J gene TRBJ1-2, with D perhaps TRBD1 (6 bases). Germline CDR1 MDHEN, CDR2 SYDVKM. Trimming cost V 1 base and J 4 bases, with 10 bases left between them. CDR3 length: 14 residues.

The chain links TRBV2 to TRBJ1-1; 8 bases align to TRBD1. V trimming: 4 bases; J trimming: 2 bases; junction bases outside the gene matches: 3. Germline V lookup: CDR1 SNHLY, CDR2 FYNNEI. The CDR3 is made up of 14 amino acids. In DNA form, the CDR3 reads TGTGCCAGCAGTGGACAGGGGTTTAACACTGAAGCTTTCTTT. Its translation: CASSGQGFNTEAFF.

This chain connects TRBV9 to TRBJ1-4, with unresolved D. Germline CDR1 reads SGDLS; CDR2 reads YYNGEE. CDR3 length: 14 amino acids. Trimming stripped 0 bases from V and 8 bases from J, with 11 bases between. The CDR3 is CASSVDGSLEKLFF. The CDR3 coding sequence is TGTGCCAGCAGCGTAGACGGATCCTTAGAAAAACTGTTTTTT.

This clone was observed a single time. The V and J genes are TRBV5-1 and TRBJ2-7; the D is unclear. The V gene lost 2 bases and the J gene lost 0 bases, with 9 bases spanning the gap. The CDR3 is made up of 14 amino acids. CDR1 is SGHRS, CDR2 YFSETQ, per germline. The DNA for the CDR3 is TGCGCCAGCAGCTTAAACTTGGGCTCCTACGAGCAGTACTTC. Amino acid sequence: CASSLNLGSYEQYF. The variable domain in full, completed from reference TRBV5-1 and TRBJ2-7, reads KAGVTQTPRYLIKTRGQQVTLSCSPISGHRSVSWYQQTPGQGLQFLFEYFSETQRNKGNFPGRFSGRQFSNSRSEMNVSTLELGDSALYLCASSLNLGSYEQYFGPGTRLTVT.

V and J are TRBV28 and TRBJ1-5, with D uncertain. Trimming left V 3 bases short and J 4 bases short, with 16 bases between. CDR3 length: 16 residues. Germline lookup yields CDR1 MDHEN and CDR2 SYDVKM. The CDR3 DNA follows: TGTGCCAGCAGTTTCAACGAAGGGTTAGGAAATCAGCCCCAGCATTTT. Protein: CASSFNEGLGNQPQHF.

The V gene is TRBV2, the J gene TRBJ1-3, with 9 bases matching TRBD1. The CDR3 consists of 16 residues. V lost 5 bases and J lost 0; bases outside the gene matches: 5. Germline loops: CDR1 SNHLY, CDR2 FYNNEI. The CDR3 bases are TGTGCCAGCAGTCAGGGACAGGGTGACTCTGGAAACACCATATATTTT. As protein: CASSQGQGDSGNTIYF.

The chain uses TRBV30 and TRBJ1-6; 7 positions agree with TRBD1. CDR1 is GTSNPN, CDR2 SVGIG, per germline (reference sequence). J lost 9 bases, V lost 1 base, and 3 bases had no gene match. The CDR3 is made up of 13 amino acids. This CDR3 is CAWSDRGGSPLHF. The DNA of the CDR3 is TGTGCCTGGAGTGACAGGGGTGGTTCACCCCTCCACTTT.

The chain employs TRBV7-2 and TRBJ1-5; TRBD1 might be the D (6 bases). The V end was cut by 1 base, the J end by 4 bases, with 11 bases between. Germline assignment: CDR1 SGHTA and CDR2 FQGNSA. CDR3 length: 15 residues. For the CDR3, the DNA is TGTGCCAGCAGCTTAGGGGGGGCAAGGAATCAGCCCCAGCATTTT. Translating it yields CASSLGGARNQPQHF. Combining the CDR3 with reference TRBV7-2 and TRBJ1-5 gives the whole variable domain GAGVSQSPSNKVTEKGKDVELRCDPISGHTALYWYRQSLGQGLEFLIYFQGNSAPDKSGLPSDRFSAERTGGSVSTLTIQRTQQEDSAVYLCASSLGGARNQPQHFGDGTRLSIL.

This clone was seen just once. V and J are TRBV27 and TRBJ1-2; the D gene is possibly TRBD1 (6 bases). The CDR3 sequence is 15 residues long. The germline gives CDR1 MNHEY, CDR2 SMNVEV (reference sequence). Deletions cut 7 bases from V and 3 bases from J, with 18 bases between. This chain's CDR3 is CASNPRGGWDYGYTF. Here the CDR3 DNA reads TGTGCCAGCAACCCTCGAGGGGGTTGGGACTATGGCTACACCTTC.

The CDR3, as DNA: TGTGCCAGCACGCCGGGACTAGCGGTCTACTACGAGCAGTACTTC. Amino acid sequence: CASTPGLAVYYEQYF. The J gene is TRBJ2-7, the V gene TRBV6-5; 11 positions match TRBD2. The V gene's germline CDR1 is MNHEY and CDR2 SVGAGI. Germline trimming cut 7 bases from V and 3 bases from J; bases unmatched to any gene: 8. The CDR3 sequence is 15 residues long.

The CDR3 loop reads CASSSTNPDGGGGYTF. Here the CDR3 DNA reads TGTGCCAGCAGCTCGACGAATCCCGACGGGGGCGGTGGCTACACCTTC. The chain couples TRBV7-3 to TRBJ1-2; TRBD1 is a possible D gene (6 bases). CDR1 and CDR2 (germline): SGHTA, FQGTGA. The ends were cut back, 4 bases at V and 7 bases at J, with 22 bases in the middle. The CDR3 consists of 16 residues.

The chain employs TRBV27 and TRBJ2-2, with 8 bases lining up with TRBD1. The germline V gene encodes CDR1 MNHEY and CDR2 SMNVEV (reference sequence). CDR3 size: 14 residues. Losses at the gene ends were 5 bases for V and 6 bases for J; bases not matched to a gene: 5. The CDR3 here is CASSVTQGAGELFF. DNA for the CDR3: TGTGCCAGCAGTGTAACACAGGGGGCCGGGGAGCTGTTTTTT.

The chain employs TRBV6-5 and TRBJ2-3; TRBD2 matches at 9 bases. V was clipped by 3 bases and J by 2 bases; unmatched bases: 6. This CDR3 spans 16 amino acids. Per the germline V gene, CDR1 is MNHEY and CDR2 is SVGAGI. The CDR3 DNA follows: TGTGCCAGCAGTTATATCGCTAGCGGGACCACAGATACGCAGTATTTT. Its protein product is CASSYIASGTTDTQYF.

The chain links TRBV18 to TRBJ1-2, with 8 bases matching TRBD1. The V gene's germline CDR1 is KGHSH and CDR2 LQKENI. This CDR3 has 14 residues. V was pared by 4 bases and J by 5 bases, with 6 bases of the junction left unmatched. CDR3 in DNA: TGTGCCAGCTCACGAGAGACAGGGGTATATGGCTACACCTTC. It encodes CASSRETGVYGYTF.